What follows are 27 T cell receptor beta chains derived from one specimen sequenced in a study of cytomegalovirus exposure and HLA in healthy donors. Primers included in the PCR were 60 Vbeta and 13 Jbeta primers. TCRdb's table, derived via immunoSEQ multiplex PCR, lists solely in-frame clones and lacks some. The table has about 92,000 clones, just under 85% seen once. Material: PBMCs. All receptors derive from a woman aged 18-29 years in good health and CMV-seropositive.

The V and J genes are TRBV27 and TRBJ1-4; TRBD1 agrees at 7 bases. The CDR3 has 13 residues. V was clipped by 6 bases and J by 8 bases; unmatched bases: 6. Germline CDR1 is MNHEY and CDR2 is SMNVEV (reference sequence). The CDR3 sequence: CASRDRVEEKLFF. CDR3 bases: TGTGCCAGCAGAGACAGGGTAGAGGAAAAACTGTTTTTT.

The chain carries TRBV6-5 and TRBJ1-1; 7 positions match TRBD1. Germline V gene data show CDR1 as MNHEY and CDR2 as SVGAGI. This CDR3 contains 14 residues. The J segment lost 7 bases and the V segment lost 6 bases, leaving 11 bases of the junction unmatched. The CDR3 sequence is CASRKGQVGSEAFF. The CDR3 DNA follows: TGTGCCAGCAGGAAAGGACAGGTTGGGAGTGAAGCTTTCTTT.

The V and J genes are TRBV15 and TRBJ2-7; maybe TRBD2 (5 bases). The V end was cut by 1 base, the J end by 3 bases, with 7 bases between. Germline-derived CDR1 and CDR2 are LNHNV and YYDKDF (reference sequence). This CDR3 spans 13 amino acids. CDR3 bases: TGTGCCACCAGCAGAGGACGGGACTACGAGCAGTACTTC. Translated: CATSRGRDYEQYF.

CDR3 coding DNA: TGTGCCAGCAGTTTTCTAACCACAACCGGGACAGGAGGCTCCTACGAGCAGTACTTC. The encoded protein is CASSFLTTTGTGGSYEQYF. The chain combines TRBV27 with TRBJ2-7, with TRBD1 matching over 8 bases. V lost 3 bases and J lost 0; bases outside the gene matches: 16. This CDR3 has 19 amino acids. Germline V gene lookup returns CDR1 MNHEY and CDR2 SMNVEV (reference sequence).

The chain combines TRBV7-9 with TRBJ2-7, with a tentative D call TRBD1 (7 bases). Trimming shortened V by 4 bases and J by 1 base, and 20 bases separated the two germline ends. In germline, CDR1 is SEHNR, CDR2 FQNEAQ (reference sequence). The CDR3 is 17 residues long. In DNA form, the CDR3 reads TGTGCCAGCAGCTCGCCCACTAGACAGGGACTTTCCTACGAGCAGTACTTC. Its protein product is CASSSPTRQGLSYEQYF.

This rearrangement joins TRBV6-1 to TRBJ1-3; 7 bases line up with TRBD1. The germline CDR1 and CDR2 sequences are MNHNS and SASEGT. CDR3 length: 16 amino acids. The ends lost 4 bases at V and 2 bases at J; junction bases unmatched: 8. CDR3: CASSVTGPSPGNTIYF. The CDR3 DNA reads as TGTGCCAGCAGTGTGACAGGGCCCTCCCCTGGAAACACCATATATTTT.

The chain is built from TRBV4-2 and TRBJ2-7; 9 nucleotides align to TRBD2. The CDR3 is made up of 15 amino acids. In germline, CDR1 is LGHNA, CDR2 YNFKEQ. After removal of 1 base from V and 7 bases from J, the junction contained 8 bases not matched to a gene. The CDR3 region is CASSQVLAGSVEQYF. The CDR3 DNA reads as TGTGCCAGCAGCCAAGTCCTAGCGGGATCAGTGGAGCAGTACTTC.

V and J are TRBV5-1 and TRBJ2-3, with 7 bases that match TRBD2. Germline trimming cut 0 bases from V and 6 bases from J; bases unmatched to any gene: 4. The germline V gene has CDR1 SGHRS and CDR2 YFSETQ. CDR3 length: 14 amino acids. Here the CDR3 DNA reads TGCGCCAGCAGCTTGGACGGGGGGTTGGATACGCAGTATTTT. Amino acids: CASSLDGGLDTQYF.

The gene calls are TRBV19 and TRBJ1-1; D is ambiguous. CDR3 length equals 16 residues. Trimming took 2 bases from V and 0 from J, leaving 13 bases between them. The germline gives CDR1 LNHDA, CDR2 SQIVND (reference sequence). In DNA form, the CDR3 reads TGTGCCAGTAGTATAAAAAGGCGGCTAATGAACACTGAAGCTTTCTTT. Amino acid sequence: CASSIKRRLMNTEAFF.

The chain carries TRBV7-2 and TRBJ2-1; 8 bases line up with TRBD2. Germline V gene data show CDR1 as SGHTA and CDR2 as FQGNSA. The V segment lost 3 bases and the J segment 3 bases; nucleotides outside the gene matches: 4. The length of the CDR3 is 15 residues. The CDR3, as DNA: TGTGCCAGCAGCTTGACTAGCGCATTCTACAATGAGCAGTTCTTC. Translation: CASSLTSAFYNEQFF.

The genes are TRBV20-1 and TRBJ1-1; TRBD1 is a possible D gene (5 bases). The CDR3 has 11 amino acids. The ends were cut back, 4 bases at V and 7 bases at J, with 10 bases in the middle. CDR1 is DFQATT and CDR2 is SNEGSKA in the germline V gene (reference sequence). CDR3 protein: CSATGNGEAFF. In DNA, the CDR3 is TGCAGTGCTACAGGGAATGGTGAAGCTTTCTTT.

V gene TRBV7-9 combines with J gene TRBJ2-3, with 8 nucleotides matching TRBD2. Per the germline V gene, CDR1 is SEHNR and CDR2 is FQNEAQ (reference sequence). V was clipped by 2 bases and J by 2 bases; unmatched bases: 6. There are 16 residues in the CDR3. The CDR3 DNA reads TGTGCCAGCAGCTTACGAGCGGGGGACCTCACAGATACGCAGTATTTT. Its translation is CASSLRAGDLTDTQYF.

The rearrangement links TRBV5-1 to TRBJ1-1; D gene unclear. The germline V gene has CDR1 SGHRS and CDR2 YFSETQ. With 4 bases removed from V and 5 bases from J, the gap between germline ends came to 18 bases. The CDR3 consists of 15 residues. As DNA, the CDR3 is TGCGCCAGCAGCCCGGAGGGCCCGCCTAGGACTGAAGCTTTCTTT. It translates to CASSPEGPPRTEAFF. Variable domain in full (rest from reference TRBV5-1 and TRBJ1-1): KAGVTQTPRYLIKTRGQQVTLSCSPISGHRSVSWYQQTPGQGLQFLFEYFSETQRNKGNFPGRFSGRQFSNSRSEMNVSTLELGDSALYLCASSPEGPPRTEAFFGQGTRLTVV.

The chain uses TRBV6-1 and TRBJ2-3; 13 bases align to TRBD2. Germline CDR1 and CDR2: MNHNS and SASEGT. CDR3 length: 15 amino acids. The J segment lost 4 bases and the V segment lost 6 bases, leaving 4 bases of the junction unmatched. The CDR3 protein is CASRITSGGADTQYF. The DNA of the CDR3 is TGTGCCAGCAGGATTACTAGCGGGGGGGCAGATACGCAGTATTTT.

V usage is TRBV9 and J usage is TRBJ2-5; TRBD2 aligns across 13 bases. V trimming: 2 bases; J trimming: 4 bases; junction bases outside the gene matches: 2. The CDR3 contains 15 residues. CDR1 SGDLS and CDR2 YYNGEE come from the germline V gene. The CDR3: CASSVGTSGIETQYF. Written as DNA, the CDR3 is TGTGCCAGCAGCGTGGGGACTAGCGGGATAGAGACCCAGTACTTC.

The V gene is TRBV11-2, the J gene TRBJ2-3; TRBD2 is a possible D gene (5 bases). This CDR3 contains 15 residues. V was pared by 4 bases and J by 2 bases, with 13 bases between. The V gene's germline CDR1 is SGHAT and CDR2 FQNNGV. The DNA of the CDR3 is TGTGCCAGCAGCTCTTCGGGAAGCTTCACAGATACGCAGTATTTT. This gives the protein CASSSSGSFTDTQYF.

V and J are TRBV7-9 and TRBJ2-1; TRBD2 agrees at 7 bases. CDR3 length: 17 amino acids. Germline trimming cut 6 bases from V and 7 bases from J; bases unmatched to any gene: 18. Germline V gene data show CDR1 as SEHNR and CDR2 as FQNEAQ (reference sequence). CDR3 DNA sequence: TGTGCCAGCAGATTAAGCGGGACGAAACCACTAATTAATGAGCAGTTCTTC. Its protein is CASRLSGTKPLINEQFF.

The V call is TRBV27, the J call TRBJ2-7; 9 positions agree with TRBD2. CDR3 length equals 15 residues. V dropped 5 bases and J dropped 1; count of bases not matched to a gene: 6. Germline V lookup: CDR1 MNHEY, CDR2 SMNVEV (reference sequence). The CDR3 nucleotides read TGTGCCAGCAGTCCCACGACTAGCGGATCCTACGAGCAGTACTTC. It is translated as CASSPTTSGSYEQYF.

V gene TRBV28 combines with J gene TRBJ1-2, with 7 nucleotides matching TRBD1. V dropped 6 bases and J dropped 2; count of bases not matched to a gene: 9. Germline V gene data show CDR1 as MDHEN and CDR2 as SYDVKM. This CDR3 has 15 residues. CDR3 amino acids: CASSSGQLSNYGYTF. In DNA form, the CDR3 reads TGTGCCAGCAGCTCGGGACAGCTTTCAAACTATGGCTACACCTTC.

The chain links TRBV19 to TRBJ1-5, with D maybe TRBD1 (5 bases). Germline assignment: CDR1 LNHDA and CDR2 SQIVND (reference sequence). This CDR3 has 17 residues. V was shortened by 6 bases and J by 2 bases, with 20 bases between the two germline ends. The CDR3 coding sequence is TGTGCCAGTAGGAAGGGTATCCCAGGGCTTGGCAATCAGCCCCAGCATTTT. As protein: CASRKGIPGLGNQPQHF.

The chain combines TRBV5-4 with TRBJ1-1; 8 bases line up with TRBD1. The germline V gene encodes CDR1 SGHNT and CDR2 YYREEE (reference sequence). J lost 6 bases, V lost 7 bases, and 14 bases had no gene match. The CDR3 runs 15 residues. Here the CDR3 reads CASSRGAGGRAEAFF. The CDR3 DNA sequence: TGTGCCAGCTCCCGGGGGGCAGGGGGCAGGGCTGAAGCTTTCTTT.

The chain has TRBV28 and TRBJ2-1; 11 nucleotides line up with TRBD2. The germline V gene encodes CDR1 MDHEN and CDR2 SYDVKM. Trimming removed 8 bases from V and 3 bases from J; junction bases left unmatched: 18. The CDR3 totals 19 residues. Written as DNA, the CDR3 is TGTGCCAGCTCCGACCCGACTAGGAAGACTAGCGGGGACTACAATGAGCAGTTCTTC. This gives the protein CASSDPTRKTSGDYNEQFF. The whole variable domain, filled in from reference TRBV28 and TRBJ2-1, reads DVKVTQSSRYLVKRTGEKVFLECVQDMDHENMFWYRQDPGLGLRLIYFSYDVKMKEKGDIPEGYSVSREKKERFSLILESASTNQTSMYLCASSDPTRKTSGDYNEQFFGPGTRLTVL.

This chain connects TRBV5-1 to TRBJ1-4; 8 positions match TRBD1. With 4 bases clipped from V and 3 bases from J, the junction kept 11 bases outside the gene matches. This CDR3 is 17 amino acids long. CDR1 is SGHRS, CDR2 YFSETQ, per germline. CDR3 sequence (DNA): TGCGCCAGCAGCCCTACAGGGGGTGCCCGTCCTAATGAAAAACTGTTTTTT. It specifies CASSPTGGARPNEKLFF. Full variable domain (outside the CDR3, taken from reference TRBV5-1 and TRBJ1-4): KAGVTQTPRYLIKTRGQQVTLSCSPISGHRSVSWYQQTPGQGLQFLFEYFSETQRNKGNFPGRFSGRQFSNSRSEMNVSTLELGDSALYLCASSPTGGARPNEKLFFGSGTQLSVL.

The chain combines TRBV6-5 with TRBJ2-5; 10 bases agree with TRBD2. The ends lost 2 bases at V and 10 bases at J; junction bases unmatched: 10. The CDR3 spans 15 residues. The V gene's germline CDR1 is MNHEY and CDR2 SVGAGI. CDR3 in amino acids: CASSYGAGGAPGQYF. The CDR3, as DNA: TGTGCCAGCAGTTACGGAGCGGGGGGGGCCCCGGGCCAGTACTTC.

The CDR3 nucleotides read TGTGCCAGCAGCGATTATAGCGGGAGGGTTTACGAGCAGTACTTC. The encoded protein is CASSDYSGRVYEQYF. The chain links TRBV11-2 to TRBJ2-7, with 11 bases identical to TRBD2. The CDR3 sequence is 15 residues long. V lost 5 bases to trimming and J lost 4 bases; unmatched junction nucleotides: 7. Germline values: CDR1 SGHAT, CDR2 FQNNGV. The whole variable domain, remainder taken from reference TRBV11-2 and TRBJ2-7, is EAGVAQSPRYKIIEKRQSVAFWCNPISGHATLYWYQQILGQGPKLLIQFQNNGVVDDSQLPKDRFSAERLKGVDSTLKIQPAKLEDSAVYLCASSDYSGRVYEQYFGPGTRLTVT.

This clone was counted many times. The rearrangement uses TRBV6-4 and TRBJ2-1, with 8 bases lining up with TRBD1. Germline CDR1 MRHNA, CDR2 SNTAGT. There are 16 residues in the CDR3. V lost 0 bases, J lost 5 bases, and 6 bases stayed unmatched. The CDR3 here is CASSDSPGTGHNEQFF. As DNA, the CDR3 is TGTGCCAGCAGTGACTCCCCCGGGACAGGTCACAATGAGCAGTTCTTC.

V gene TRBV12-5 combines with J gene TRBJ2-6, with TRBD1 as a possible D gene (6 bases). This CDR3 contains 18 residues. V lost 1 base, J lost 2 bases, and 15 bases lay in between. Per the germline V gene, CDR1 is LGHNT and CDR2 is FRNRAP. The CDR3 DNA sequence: TGTGCTAGTGGTTTGGGTAACACAGGGATCGCTGGGGCCAACGTCCTGACTTTC. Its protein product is CASGLGNTGIAGANVLTF.